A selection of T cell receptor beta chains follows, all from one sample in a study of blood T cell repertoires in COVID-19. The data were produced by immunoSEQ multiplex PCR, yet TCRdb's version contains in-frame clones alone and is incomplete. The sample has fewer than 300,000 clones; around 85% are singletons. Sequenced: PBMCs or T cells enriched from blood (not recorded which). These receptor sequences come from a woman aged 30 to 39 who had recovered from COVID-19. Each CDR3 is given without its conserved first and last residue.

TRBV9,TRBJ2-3,ASSVGTSGGRTDTQY
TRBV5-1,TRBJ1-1,ASSYHYRSDTEAF
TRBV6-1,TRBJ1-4,ASSEGTGHEKLF
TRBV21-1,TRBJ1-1,ASLVYGEAF
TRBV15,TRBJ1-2,ATSSPYGTGPGNYGYT
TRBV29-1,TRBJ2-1,SVAQTEANEQF
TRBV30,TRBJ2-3,AVAELSTDTQY
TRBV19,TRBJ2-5,ASSVGRGQETQY
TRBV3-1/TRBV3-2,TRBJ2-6,ASSQGGTGANVLT
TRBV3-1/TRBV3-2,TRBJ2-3,ASSQDGTSGGLTDTQY
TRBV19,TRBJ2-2,ASSIEGGRGRTGELF
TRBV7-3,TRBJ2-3,ASSFRLARADTQY
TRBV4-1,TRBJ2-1,ASSQSAGWSYNEQF
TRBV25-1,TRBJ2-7,ASSSHSGFSSYEQY
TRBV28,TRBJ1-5,ASSSSSPGGNQPQH
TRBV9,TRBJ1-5,ASSVAGGANQPQH
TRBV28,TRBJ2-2,ASSVGHLANTGELF
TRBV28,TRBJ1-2,ASSSSGTGDGYT
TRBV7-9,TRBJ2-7,ASSFGQGYEQY
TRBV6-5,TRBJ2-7,ASSRTGGSYEQY
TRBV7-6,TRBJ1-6,ASSLGATGQANSPLH
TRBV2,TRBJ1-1,ASSGGTGWVTEAF
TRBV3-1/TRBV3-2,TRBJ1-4,ASSQRTGGEKLF
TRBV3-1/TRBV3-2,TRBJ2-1,ASSPHPPGLAGGGEF
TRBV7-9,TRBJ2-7,ASSQGQASEQY
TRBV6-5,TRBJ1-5,ASSPGQYSNQPQH
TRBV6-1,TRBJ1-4,ASSEATANEKLF
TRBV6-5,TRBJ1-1,ASSYSFRANTEAF
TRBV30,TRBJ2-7,AWSVLAGGSYEQY
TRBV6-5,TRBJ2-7,ASSYSTGDVSYEQY
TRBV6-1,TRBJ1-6,ASSEAGGGYDSPLH
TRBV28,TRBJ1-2,ASSFPGQGADNYGYT
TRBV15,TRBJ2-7,ATSRGEALYEQY
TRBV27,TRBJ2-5,ASSSPDRVETQY
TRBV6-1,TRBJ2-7,ASTLAGAVHEQY
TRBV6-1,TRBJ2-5,ASSERYQETQY
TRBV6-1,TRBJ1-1,ASSESTGVGTEAF
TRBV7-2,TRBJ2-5,ASSPAAGQRETQY
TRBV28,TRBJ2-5,ASSGQGETQY
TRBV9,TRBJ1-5,ASSAGNNQPQH
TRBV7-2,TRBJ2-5,ASSSGHRQETQY
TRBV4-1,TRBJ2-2,ASSQVARGYGELF
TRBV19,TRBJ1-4,ASSMGAVDEKLF
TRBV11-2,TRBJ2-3,ASSVFRDFGTDTQY
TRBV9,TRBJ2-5,ASSVAYTETQY
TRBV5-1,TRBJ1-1,ASSLETGTGAF
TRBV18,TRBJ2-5,ASSLSRQGDHGTQY
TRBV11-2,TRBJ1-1,ASSLGTQNAEAF
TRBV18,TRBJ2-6,ASSPFTSGANVLT
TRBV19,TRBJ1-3,ASSDRDRLSSGNTIY
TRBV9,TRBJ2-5,ASRDGLAGGETQY
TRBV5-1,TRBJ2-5,ASNGGWERETQY
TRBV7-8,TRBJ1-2,ASSQTGVGYGYT
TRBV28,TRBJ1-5,ASSQDRRHQPQH